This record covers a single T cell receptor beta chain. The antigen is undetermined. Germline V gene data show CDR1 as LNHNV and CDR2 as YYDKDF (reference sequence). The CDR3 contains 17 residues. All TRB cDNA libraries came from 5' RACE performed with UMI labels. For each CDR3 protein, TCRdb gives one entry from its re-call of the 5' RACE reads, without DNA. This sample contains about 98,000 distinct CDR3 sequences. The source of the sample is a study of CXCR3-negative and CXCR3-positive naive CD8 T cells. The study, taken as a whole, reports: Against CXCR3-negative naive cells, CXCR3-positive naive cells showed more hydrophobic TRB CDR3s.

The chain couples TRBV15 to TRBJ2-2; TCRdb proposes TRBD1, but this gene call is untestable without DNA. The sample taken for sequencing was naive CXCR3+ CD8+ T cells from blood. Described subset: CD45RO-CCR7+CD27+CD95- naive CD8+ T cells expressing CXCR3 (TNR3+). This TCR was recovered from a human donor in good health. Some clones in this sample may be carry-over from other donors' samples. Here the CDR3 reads CATSRAFLDKNTGGLFF.